These T cell receptor beta chains were read from a single sample in a study of yellow fever vaccine responses in identical twins. TCRdb itself ran the RT-PCR reads through MiXCR, one entry per CDR3 protein. The sample holds around 930 distinct CDR3 sequences; 81% are singletons and the top ten take around 45%. The specimen was T cells from blood (PBMCs), unsorted or a sorted subset (not recorded which), collected before or after yellow fever vaccination (not recorded which). The receptors stem from a female donor who received the yellow fever vaccine. Each CDR3 is given with its conserved first and last residue. A D gene is named only where the DNA matches it firmly. For some rows the clone size is stated as once, few or many, or as a class when expanded; others skip it.

>NA|TRBV11-1|TRBJ2-1|TRBD1
TGTGCCAGCAGCTTCTTCTACGGACAGGGGTTTGGTGAGCAGTTCTTC
CASSFFYGQGFGEQFF
>NA|TRBV4-1|TRBJ2-7|TRBD1
TGCGCCAGCAGCCAAGATGGAGAGACAGGGTCCTACGAGCAGTACTTC
CASSQDGETGSYEQYF
>NA|TRBV5-6|TRBJ2-3|NA
TGTGCCAGCAGCTCCGTCGGGTACCTGGGCACAGATACGCATTATTTT
CASSSVGYLGTDTHYF
>NA|TRBV13|TRBJ2-5|NA
TGTGCCATAAAACAGGACGTCCAAGAGACCCAGTACTTC
CAIKQDVQETQYF
>NA|TRBV4-1|TRBJ1-1|NA
TGCGCCAGCAGCCAAGAGCGGGCCCCGTACACTGAAGCTTTCTTT
CASSQERAPYTEAFF
>NA|TRBV14|TRBJ1-2|NA
TGTGCCAGCAGCCCGGCGGGGGACGACTTCTATGGCTACACCTTC
CASSPAGDDFYGYTF
>NA|TRBV29-1|TRBJ2-7|NA
TGCAGCGTTGTCCCCCCGGGACGGCCCGTCTACGAGCAGTACTTC
CSVVPPGRPVYEQYF
>NA|TRBV15|TRBJ2-5|NA
TGTGCCACCAGCGGTCAAGAGACCCAGTACTTC
CATSGQETQYF
>large|TRBV7-9|TRBJ1-1|NA
TGTGCCAGCACCTTGGGGGCTGAAGCTTTCTTT
CASTLGAEAFF
>NA|TRBV4-3|TRBJ2-1|TRBD2
TGCGCCAGCAGCCAAGGGAGCGGGAACTACAATGAGCAGTTCTTC
CASSQGSGNYNEQFF
>once|TRBV4-3|TRBJ2-1|NA
TGCGCCAGCAGCCAACAACGGGCCTCAATGCCCGATGAGCAGTTCTTC
CASSQQRASMPDEQFF
>few|TRBV28|TRBJ2-7|TRBD2
TGTGCCAGCAGTTTATATGGGCTAGCGGGTCACGAGCAGTACTTC
CASSLYGLAGHEQYF
>NA|TRBV27|TRBJ2-7|NA
TGTGCCAGCAGCCCCCGGTCAGCGTACGAGCAGTACTTC
CASSPRSAYEQYF
>few|TRBV14|TRBJ2-1|NA
TGTGCCAGCAGCCAAGTTACGTACAATGAGCAGTTCTTC
CASSQVTYNEQFF
>NA|TRBV12-3/TRBV12-4|TRBJ2-2|TRBD2
TGTGCCAGCAGCAGAAGACTAGCGCCCGGGGAGCTGTTTTTT
CASSRRLAPGELFF
>NA|TRBV5-5|TRBJ1-2|NA
TGTGCCAGCAGCTTGGGAAGTACTAACTATGGCTACACCTTC
CASSLGSTNYGYTF
>NA|TRBV6-2/TRBV6-3|TRBJ2-7|NA
TGTGCCAGCAGTTACGGGGAGTACTACGAGCAGTACTTC
CASSYGEYYEQYF
>NA|TRBV29-1|TRBJ2-1|TRBD1
TGCAGCGTTATGGGACAGGGAAGCACTGAGCAGTTCTTC
CSVMGQGSTEQFF
>NA|TRBV30|TRBJ2-5|TRBD1
TGTGCCTGGAGACAGCTAGGGGGCCAGGAGACCCAGTACTTC
CAWRQLGGQETQYF
>NA|TRBV24-1|TRBJ2-1|NA
TGTGCCACCAGTGACCGATGGACCGGTGAGCAGTTCTTC
CATSDRWTGEQFF
>NA|TRBV20-1|TRBJ2-3|TRBD2
TGCAGTGCTAGAGACCTAGCGGGAGATACGCAGTATTTT
CSARDLAGDTQYF
>NA|TRBV12-3/TRBV12-4|TRBJ2-5|NA
TGTGCCAGCAGTTTAGCGAAAGCGCAAGAGACCCAGTACTTC
CASSLAKAQETQYF
>NA|TRBV6-5|TRBJ1-1|NA
TGTGCCAGCATCCGTGGGACTGAAGCTTTCTTT
CASIRGTEAFF
>NA|TRBV11-1|TRBJ2-1|NA
TGTGCCAGCAGCTTTGGACGCGGGTACAATGAGCAGTTCTTC
CASSFGRGYNEQFF
>NA|TRBV24-1|TRBJ2-3|TRBD1
TGTGCCACCAGTGACGGGGACAGGGAGGTTGATACGCAGTATTTT
CATSDGDREVDTQYF
>NA|TRBV9|TRBJ1-5|NA
TGTGCCAGCAGCGTAGGTAGCAATCAGCCCCAGCATTTT
CASSVGSNQPQHF
>NA|TRBV4-3|TRBJ2-3|NA
TGCGCCAGCAGCCAAGACCGGGTCGGGGGACTCACAGATACGCAGTATTTT
CASSQDRVGGLTDTQYF
>NA|TRBV18|TRBJ2-7|TRBD2
TGTGCCAGCTCACTTCCACTAGCGGGAGAGTACGAGCAGTACTTC
CASSLPLAGEYEQYF
>NA|TRBV9|TRBJ2-1|NA
TGTGCCAGCAGCGGGGGAAGCTCCTACAATGAGCAGTTCTTC
CASSGGSSYNEQFF
>once|TRBV4-3|TRBJ2-7|TRBD2
TGCGCCAGCAGCCAAGAACTAGCGGAGAGCTACGAGCAGTACTTC
CASSQELAESYEQYF
>NA|TRBV10-3|TRBJ1-2|NA
TGTGCCATCCGGTGGCAGGGGCTTAACTATGGCTACACCTTC
CAIRWQGLNYGYTF
>NA|TRBV11-1|TRBJ1-1|NA
TGTGCCAGCAGCTTGAGAGCCGTCCCTGAAGCTTTCTTT
CASSLRAVPEAFF
>NA|TRBV19|TRBJ1-1|NA
TGTGCCAGTAAGGCAGGGGCCACTGAAGCTTTCTTT
CASKAGATEAFF
>NA|TRBV4-3|TRBJ2-1|NA
TGCGCCAGCAGATCAGGGCTGTACTCCTACAATGAGCAGTTCTTC
CASRSGLYSYNEQFF
>NA|TRBV16|TRBJ1-1|NA
TGTGCCAGCATTAACAATTTGAACACTGAAGCTTTCTTT
CASINNLNTEAFF
>NA|TRBV11-3|TRBJ2-7|NA
TGTGCCACCGGTGGAGGGGATTTCTACGAGCAGTACTTC
CATGGGDFYEQYF
>few|TRBV4-3|TRBJ2-3|NA
TGCGCCAGCAGCCAAGACGGGCAGGCGGCAGATACGCAGTATTTT
CASSQDGQAADTQYF
>NA|TRBV7-9|TRBJ2-2|NA
TGTGCCAGCAGCTTCGAAGACTCCGGGGAGCTGTTTTTT
CASSFEDSGELFF
>NA|TRBV19|TRBJ1-5|TRBD1
TGTGCCAGTAGTTCAAGCCTGGACAGGGGAAATCAGCCCCAGCATTTT
CASSSSLDRGNQPQHF
>once|TRBV4-1|TRBJ2-7|NA
TGCGCCAGCAGCCACCGGGACACAGCTTACGAGCAGTACTTC
CASSHRDTAYEQYF
>few|TRBV4-2|TRBJ2-1|NA
TGTGCCAGCAGCCAGAGGGACAATGAGCAGTTCTTC
CASSQRDNEQFF
>NA|TRBV7-6|TRBJ2-7|NA
TGTGCTAGCAGCTTAGGATGGTCCTACGAGCAGTACTTC
CASSLGWSYEQYF
>NA|TRBV7-9|TRBJ2-1|TRBD1
TGTGCCAGCAGCACCCCACAGGGGAAAACTAGGAATGAGCAGTTCTTC
CASSTPQGKTRNEQFF
>NA|TRBV4-3|TRBJ1-5|NA
TGCGCCAGCAGCCAAGGGACAGACAACAATCAGCCCCAGCATTTT
CASSQGTDNNQPQHF
>few|TRBV19|TRBJ1-1|TRBD1
TGTGCCACCTTGACAGGGTGGGCTGAAGCTTTCTTT
CATLTGWAEAFF
>NA|TRBV10-1|TRBJ1-1|NA
TGCGCCAGCAGTGACGGTCCGAGGGAAGCTTTCTTT
CASSDGPREAFF
>NA|TRBV9|TRBJ2-1|NA
TGTGCCAGCAGCTTTGGAACTAGCTTCAATGAGCAGTTCTTC
CASSFGTSFNEQFF
>NA|TRBV5-4|TRBJ2-1|TRBD2
TGTGCCAGCAGCCCCCTCGGACTAGCGGGAACCAATGAGCAGTTCTTC
CASSPLGLAGTNEQFF